The clone carrying this TCR beta chain was seen more than once but under ten times. Its antigen is currently unknown. CDR1 and CDR2 (germline): SNHLY, FYNNEI. Trimming removed 8 bases at V and 7 bases at J, with 21 bases between. This CDR3 is 15 amino acids long. This record comes from a study of T cell repertoires in cytomegalovirus infection. TCRdb analysed the reads with MiXCR anew, one entry per CDR3 protein. Of more than 85,000 distinct CDR3 sequences in the sample, around 29% are singletons; the top ten hold about three quarters. This clonotype originated in a human donor in good health (CMV status not recorded). Some clones in this sample may be carry-over from other donors' samples. This chain connects TRBV2 to TRBJ2-1; TRBD1 is a possible D gene (7 bases). The material sequenced was CD8+ T cells from cultured PBMCs, taken from culture after CMV antigen stimulation. The CDR3 region has the DNA TGTGCCAGCTACGAAGGGGGCGGGGTCGTTAATGAGCAGTTCTTC. Translating it yields CASYEGGGVVNEQFF.